These T cell receptor beta chains were read from a single sample in a study of regulatory T cells in long-lasting Graves disease. MiXCR was run by TCRdb on the multiplex PCR reads, yielding one entry per CDR3 protein. The table lists some 250,000 distinct CDR3 sequences, around 16% of them singletons. The input for sequencing was peripheral blood mononuclear cells (PBMCs), taken at new diagnosis, from a patient treated with antithyroid drugs. These receptors were taken from a female donor with Graves disease. CDR3s include the opening cysteine and the closing phenylalanine or tryptophan. A D gene is named only where the DNA matches it firmly. The listing skips clone size in some rows; elsewhere it reads once, few, many or a size class.

D gene	clone size	V gene	J gene	CDR3 DNA	CDR3 protein
-	few	TRBV7-9	TRBJ2-6	TGTGCCAGCAGCTGGGGCGCTGGCTCTGGGGCCAACGTCCTGACTTTC	CASSWGAGSGANVLTF
-	few	TRBV24-1	TRBJ1-6	TGTGCCACCAGTGGAAAGTCGACCAGCTCCTATAATTCACCCCTCCACTTT	CATSGKSTSSYNSPLHF
-	many	TRBV25-1	TRBJ2-3	TGTGCCAGCAGTTGGCCAACTGGCACAGATACGCAGTATTTT	CASSWPTGTDTQYF
TRBD1	few	TRBV19	TRBJ2-1	TGTGCCAGTAGTATAGACCAGGGGCAGGGGGCACGGAATGAGCAGTTCTTC	CASSIDQGQGARNEQFF
-	many	TRBV20-1	TRBJ2-1	TGCAGTGCTTCACAGGGAGTTGATGAGCAGTTCTTC	CSASQGVDEQFF
TRBD2	few	TRBV4-1	TRBJ2-3	TGCGCCAGCAGCCAAGAAAGGGGACTAGCGGGAGCGCAGTATTTT	CASSQERGLAGAQYF
-	-	TRBV5-1	TRBJ1-3	TGCGCCAGCAGCAAAGAGAGACGGAGCTTCTCTGGAAACACCATATATTTT	CASSKERRSFSGNTIYF
TRBD2	-	TRBV24-1	TRBJ2-3	TGTGCCACCAGTGACCCCACTAGCGGGAGGGGGCTTAGCACAGATACGCAGTATTTT	CATSDPTSGRGLSTDTQYF
-	many	TRBV13	TRBJ1-2	TGTGCCAGCAGCTTAGTGGCAGGAAACTATGGCTACACCTTC	CASSLVAGNYGYTF
TRBD2	many	TRBV29-1	TRBJ2-1	TGCAGCGTTGCGCGACTAGCGTCCTCCTACAATGAGCAGTTCTTC	CSVARLASSYNEQFF
TRBD1	many	TRBV12-3/TRBV12-4	TRBJ1-2	TGTGCCAGCAGTCGACAGGGTTTTGACTATGGCTACACCTTC	CASSRQGFDYGYTF
-	once	TRBV5-8	TRBJ2-1	TGTGCCAGCAGCTTAGATAGGGGAACATTCAATGAGCAGTTCTTC	CASSLDRGTFNEQFF
-	many	TRBV2	TRBJ1-5	TGTGCCAGCCGGAGAGATGTGAGCAATCAGCCCCAGCATTTT	CASRRDVSNQPQHF
-	many	TRBV5-5	TRBJ2-5	TGTGCCAGCAGCCACCCCCAAGAGACCCAGTACTTC	CASSHPQETQYF
TRBD1	many	TRBV7-2	TRBJ1-1	TGTGCCAGCAGCCTACAGGGGCGGAACACTGAAGCTTTCTTT	CASSLQGRNTEAFF
-	many	TRBV24-1	TRBJ2-2	TGTGCCACCAGTGATTTCGGTGATTCAAACACCGGGGAGCTGTTTTTT	CATSDFGDSNTGELFF
-	many	TRBV18	TRBJ2-2	TGTGCCAGCTCACCAACGTGGGACACAGCAAAGACCGGGGAGCTGTTTTTT	CASSPTWDTAKTGELFF
-	-	TRBV30	TRBJ2-7	TGTGCCTGGAGTGTACAGGCCGAGCAGTACTTC	CAWSVQAEQYF
TRBD1	many	TRBV20-1	TRBJ2-5	TGCAGTGCTAGAACGCCGACAGGGATTGAGACCCAGTACTTC	CSARTPTGIETQYF
TRBD1	-	TRBV19	TRBJ1-2	TGTGCCAGTACGGAACCGGGACAGTATTATGGCTACACCTTC	CASTEPGQYYGYTF
-	many	TRBV30	TRBJ1-1	TGTGCCTGGAGTGTGGGAGGGGTTGAAGCTTTCTTT	CAWSVGGVEAFF
-	many	TRBV27	TRBJ2-1	TGTGCCAGCAGTTTCCTTAGCGCCTCCCCCTCCAATGAGCAGTTCTTC	CASSFLSASPSNEQFF
-	few	TRBV20-1	TRBJ1-1	TGCAGTGCTAGAGCCCTTACTGAAGCTTTCTTT	CSARALTEAFF
TRBD2	few	TRBV27	TRBJ2-5	TGTGCCAGCAGTTTCCGCGGGGGGGAGACCCAGTACTTC	CASSFRGGETQYF